This T cell receptor (beta chain) was identified in a study of shared clonotypes between healthy human individuals. Details on this clone: Its antigen remains unknown. The same CDR3 can be traced to other DNA sequences in this sample.

Overall study results and limits: An effect of sequencing depth on clonotype sharing among donors was expected.

The CDR3 is 14 amino acids. The V gene's germline CDR1 is MNHEY and CDR2 SVGAGI. J gave up 8 bases and V 0 bases, and 3 bases lay outside the gene matches. Naive CD8 cells lacked CD45RO, underwent positive selection for CCR7 and left out terminally differentiated effector memory CD45RA+ cells. The data were produced by immunoSEQ multiplex PCR, yet TCRdb's version contains in-frame clones alone and is incomplete. Altogether about 2.2 million clones are present, 85% to 95% being singletons, with the ten largest covering approximately 1.6%. The rearrangement joins TRBV6-5 to TRBJ2-2; 7 bases match TRBD2. The material sequenced was naive CD8+ T cells from PBMCs. The sequence derives from a man aged 18 to 30 in good health. Some clones in this sample may be carry-over from other donors' samples. CDR3 in amino acids: CASSYSGEGGELFF. In nucleotides, the CDR3 is TGTGCCAGCAGTTACTCTGGGGAGGGGGGGGAGCTGTTTTTT.